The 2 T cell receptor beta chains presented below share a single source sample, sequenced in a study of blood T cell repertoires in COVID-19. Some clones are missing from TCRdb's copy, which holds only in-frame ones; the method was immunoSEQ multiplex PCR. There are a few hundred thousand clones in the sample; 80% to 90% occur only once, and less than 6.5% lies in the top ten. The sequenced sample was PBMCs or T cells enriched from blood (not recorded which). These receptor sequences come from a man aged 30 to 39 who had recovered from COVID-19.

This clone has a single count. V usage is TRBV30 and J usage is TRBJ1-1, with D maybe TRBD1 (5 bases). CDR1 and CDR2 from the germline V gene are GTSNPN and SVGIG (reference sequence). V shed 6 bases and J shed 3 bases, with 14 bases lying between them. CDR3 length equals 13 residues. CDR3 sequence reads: CACQMWGDTEAFF. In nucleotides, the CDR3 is TGTGCCTGTCAAATGTGGGGGGACACTGAAGCTTTCTTT.

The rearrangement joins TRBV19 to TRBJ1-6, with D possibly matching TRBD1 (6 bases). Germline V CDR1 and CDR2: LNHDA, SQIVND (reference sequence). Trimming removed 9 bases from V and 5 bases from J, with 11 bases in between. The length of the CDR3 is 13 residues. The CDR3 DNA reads TGTGCCAGCGGGGACACCAATAATTCACCCCTCCACTTT. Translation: CASGDTNNSPLHF. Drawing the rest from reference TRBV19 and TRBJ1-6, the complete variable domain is DGGITQSPKYLFRKEGQNVTLSCEQNLNHDAMYWYRQDPGQGLRLIYYSQIVNDFQKGDIAEGYSVSREKKESFPLTVTSAQKNPTAFYLCASGDTNNSPLHFGNGTRLTVT.